Listed here are 29 T cell receptor beta chains from one sample, sequenced in a study of early T cells in non-severe SARS-CoV-2 infection. TCRdb itself ran the 5' RACE reads through MiXCR, one entry per CDR3 protein. This table has approximately 65,000 distinct CDR3 sequences, more than 9% appearing once. Sequenced material: whole blood. The origin of the receptors is an adult who was a healthcare worker with PCR-confirmed SARS-CoV-2 infection or an uninfected control (not recorded which).

In its sample, this clonotype was seen a few times. V usage is TRBV30 and J usage is TRBJ1-1, with D unresolved. V was shortened by 5 bases and J by 2 bases, with 3 bases between the two germline ends. CDR3 size: 10 residues. Germline CDR1 and CDR2: GTSNPN and SVGIG (reference sequence). This CDR3 reads CAWANTEAFF. The CDR3 DNA is TGTGCCTGGGCAAACACTGAAGCTTTCTTT.

The chain couples TRBV6-2 or TRBV6-3 to TRBJ1-5, with 7 bases fitting TRBD1. Germline V CDR1 and CDR2: MNHEY, SVGEGT. J was trimmed by 1 base and V by 5 bases; bases with no gene match: 2. The CDR3 runs to 14 residues. As DNA, the CDR3 is TGTGCCAGCAGTAGGACAGGAAGCAATCAGCCCCAGCATTTT. It yields the protein CASSRTGSNQPQHF.

In this sample, this clonotype turned up many times. This chain uses TRBV20-1 with TRBJ1-2; D is unclear. Germline lookup yields CDR1 DFQATT and CDR2 SNEGSKA (reference sequence). V dropped 6 bases and J dropped 8 bases, with 13 bases sitting between them. This CDR3 comprises 11 residues. CDR3 in amino acids: CSARTGGGYTF. For the CDR3, the DNA is TGCAGTGCAAGGACTGGCGGCGGCTACACCTTC.

This clonotype was detected only a few times. The J gene is TRBJ1-2, the V gene TRBV7-9, with D uncertain. CDR1 SEHNR and CDR2 FQNEAQ come from the germline V gene (reference sequence). The V end lost 5 bases, the J end lost 5 bases, and 12 bases lay between the germline ends. The CDR3 totals 13 residues. The CDR3 DNA reads as TGTGCCAGCAGCCTGAATAGCCGATATGGCTACACCTTC. It codes for CASSLNSRYGYTF. The full variable domain, rest sourced from reference TRBV7-9 and TRBJ1-2, is DTGVSQNPRHKITKRGQNVTFRCDPISEHNRLYWYRQTLGQGPEFLTYFQNEAQLEKSRLLSDRFSAERPKGSFSTLEIQRTEQGDSAMYLCASSLNSRYGYTFGSGTRLTVV.

In its sample, this clonotype was seen many times. The J gene is TRBJ2-7, the V gene TRBV4-3, with D perhaps matching TRBD1 (6 bases). The CDR3 length is 15 residues. Per the germline V gene, CDR1 is LGHNA and CDR2 is YSLEER. V lost 0 bases and J lost 2, with 11 bases in between. CDR3 DNA: TGCGCCAGCAGCCAAGATAACAGGGACCCCTACGAGCAGTACTTC. Amino acids: CASSQDNRDPYEQYF.

V usage is TRBV6-5 and J usage is TRBJ2-7; no reliable D call. In germline, CDR1 is MNHEY, CDR2 SVGAGI. The CDR3 has 13 residues. V was shortened by 2 bases and J by 8 bases, with 13 bases between the two germline ends. The CDR3 protein is CASSYDGSPKQYF. The CDR3 nucleotides read TGTGCCAGCAGTTACGACGGGTCCCCGAAGCAGTACTTC.

The V call is TRBV27, the J call TRBJ2-1; D may be TRBD1 (5 bases). The length of the CDR3 is 15 residues. Germline V CDR1 and CDR2: MNHEY, SMNVEV (reference sequence). The ends were cut back, 5 bases at V and 8 bases at J, with 19 bases in the middle. The CDR3 region has the DNA TGTGCCAGCAGTCTCCTACAGGACCAGTCGGATGAGCAGTTCTTC. It yields the protein CASSLLQDQSDEQFF.

At least ten counts were recorded for this clonotype. The genes are TRBV4-1 and TRBJ1-3; 7 nucleotides line up with TRBD1. The CDR3 loop spans 15 amino acids. Trimming cost V 3 bases and J 2 bases; bases outside gene matches: 4. The germline V gene has CDR1 MGHRA and CDR2 YSYEKL. For the CDR3, the DNA is TGCGCCAGCAGCCACCGGACAGGTCCTGGAAACACCATATATTTT. It yields the protein CASSHRTGPGNTIYF.

This clonotype has a handful of counts. The rearrangement joins TRBV27 to TRBJ2-2; D is uncertain. The germline CDR1 and CDR2 sequences are MNHEY and SMNVEV (reference sequence). V lost 6 bases and J lost 5, with 16 bases in between. This CDR3 region has 15 residues. The CDR3 spells CASSPFMQKTGELFF. CDR3 bases: TGTGCCAGCAGCCCCTTCATGCAGAAGACCGGGGAGCTGTTTTTT.

In its sample, this clonotype was seen many times. The V gene is TRBV29-1, the J gene TRBJ2-3; D gene ambiguous. The length of the CDR3 is 13 residues. CDR1 and CDR2 (germline): SQVTM, ANQGSEA. Trimming removed 5 bases from V and 2 bases from J, with 11 bases in between. The CDR3 sequence is CSVLVSHTDTQYF. CDR3 DNA: TGCAGCGTTCTTGTCTCTCACACAGATACGCAGTATTTT.

The chain joins TRBV12-3 or TRBV12-4 to TRBJ1-5; D is unresolved. Between the trimmed V and J ends, which lost 5 bases and 6 bases, there was a span of 11 bases. CDR3 length equals 13 residues. The CDR3 sequence is CASSPTMGQPQHF. CDR3 nucleotides: TGTGCCAGCAGTCCTACGATGGGTCAGCCCCAGCATTTT.

This CDR3 is CSVVGSSGAFGANVLTF. CDR3 nucleotide sequence: TGCAGCGTTGTGGGATCGTCAGGAGCTTTTGGGGCCAACGTCCTGACTTTC. This chain connects TRBV29-1 to TRBJ2-6, with D unclear. The CDR3 contains 17 residues. V lost 4 bases to trimming and J lost 3 bases, with 19 bases between them. Germline V gives CDR1 SQVTM, CDR2 ANQGSEA.

This clonotype was seen a handful of times. V and J are TRBV29-1 and TRBJ2-7; 10 nucleotides line up with TRBD1. The V gene's germline CDR1 is SQVTM and CDR2 ANQGSEA. This CDR3 is built from 12 residues. The V segment lost 6 bases and the J segment 3 bases; nucleotides outside the gene matches: 2. The CDR3 DNA is TGCAGCGTCGGACAGGGGGACTACGAGCAGTACTTC. It is translated as CSVGQGDYEQYF.

This chain joins TRBV11-2 and TRBJ2-3, with TRBD2 identical over 11 bases. The CDR3 runs to 15 residues. CDR1 is SGHAT and CDR2 is FQNNGV in the germline V gene. Losses at the gene ends were 6 bases for V and 7 bases for J; bases not matched to a gene: 9. The CDR3 region is CASSRLAGTRYTQYF. CDR3 nucleotide sequence: TGTGCCAGCAGTAGACTAGCGGGAACCAGGTATACGCAGTATTTT.

The chain joins TRBV7-2 to TRBJ1-4; 7 bases line up with TRBD1. CDR1 is SGHTA, CDR2 FQGNSA, per germline. The CDR3 loop spans 15 amino acids. V was pared by 0 bases and J by 13 bases, with 11 bases of the junction left unmatched. CDR3 protein: CASSLAHLTGIGLFF. CDR3 nucleotide sequence: TGTGCCAGCAGCTTAGCCCATTTGACAGGGATAGGACTGTTTTTT.

This CDR3 reads CASSSGGQTEAFF. CDR3 nucleotide sequence: TGTGCCAGCAGCTCAGGGGGACAAACTGAAGCTTTCTTT. The chain is built from TRBV7-2 and TRBJ1-1, with 7 bases that match TRBD1. The length of the CDR3 is 13 residues. Germline trimming cut 4 bases from V and 5 bases from J; bases unmatched to any gene: 4. The germline V gene encodes CDR1 SGHTA and CDR2 FQGNSA.

On this clonotype: This could be a read error, since a much larger clone is one nucleotide away. The genes are TRBV7-3 and TRBJ1-1, with D perhaps matching TRBD1 (5 bases). CDR1 is SGHTA, CDR2 FQGTGA, per germline. The CDR3 is 16 amino acids. This chain's CDR3 is CASNLTGQVRNTEAFF. Here the CDR3 DNA reads TGTGCCAGCAACTTAACAGGTCAGGTCCGGAACACTGAAGCTTTCTTT.

This clonotype was picked up a small number of times. The V gene is TRBV29-1, the J gene TRBJ1-2; D is unresolved. This CDR3 has 10 amino acids. Germline V CDR1 and CDR2: SQVTM, ANQGSEA. V was cut by 5 bases and J by 3 bases, with 4 bases left in between. The CDR3 loop is CSVLDYGYTF. The CDR3 DNA sequence: TGCAGCGTTCTCGACTATGGCTACACCTTC.

This clonotype was found a few times. Here the CDR3 reads CASSIDRPISYEQYF. For the CDR3, the DNA is TGTGCCAGCAGCATCGATCGACCGATATCCTACGAGCAGTACTTC. The chain couples TRBV11-2 to TRBJ2-7; no clear D gene. In germline, CDR1 is SGHAT, CDR2 FQNNGV. With 5 bases removed from V and 1 base from J, the gap between germline ends came to 15 bases. The CDR3 runs 15 residues.

This clonotype has ten or more counts. V and J are TRBV12-3 or TRBV12-4 and TRBJ2-7, with a tentative D call TRBD1 (6 bases). V was pared by 6 bases and J by 7 bases, with 19 bases between. This CDR3 is built from 14 residues. The CDR3 region has the DNA TGTGCCAGCAGCCCCGGGACACTGAACGTGGAGCAGTACTTC. It specifies CASSPGTLNVEQYF.

This sequence joins TRBV7-9 and TRBJ1-5, with D maybe TRBD1 (6 bases). The V end was cut by 5 bases, the J end by 6 bases, with 14 bases between. Germline CDR1 SEHNR, CDR2 FQNEAQ (reference sequence). The CDR3 is made up of 14 amino acids. The chain's CDR3 is CASSPIRGTQPQHF. The DNA for the CDR3 is TGTGCCAGCAGCCCTATTAGGGGGACTCAGCCCCAGCATTTT.

This clonotype was counted ten times or more. This chain connects TRBV27 to TRBJ2-2; D possibly uses TRBD1 or TRBD2 (5 bases each). CDR1 and CDR2 from the germline V gene are MNHEY and SMNVEV (reference sequence). The CDR3 loop spans 16 amino acids. The V end was cut by 7 bases, the J end by 1 base, with 16 bases between. Written as DNA, the CDR3 is TGTGCCAGCAAGAATCTGGGGGTTCAGAACACCGGGGAGCTGTTTTTT. Amino acids: CASKNLGVQNTGELFF.

This clonotype occurred many times. The chain employs TRBV20-1 and TRBJ2-1; D might be TRBD2 (5 bases). The V gene lost 4 bases and the J gene lost 8 bases, with 18 bases spanning the gap. Germline loops: CDR1 DFQATT, CDR2 SNEGSKA (reference sequence). The CDR3 runs 14 residues. The chain's CDR3 is CSAINIRGSDEQFF. In DNA form, the CDR3 reads TGCAGTGCTATAAATATACGAGGTAGCGATGAGCAGTTCTTC.

This clonotype was picked up many times. The rearrangement uses TRBV28 and TRBJ2-3; perhaps D is TRBD1 or TRBD2 (5 bases each). The ends were cut back, 3 bases at V and 0 bases at J, with 10 bases in the middle. Germline-derived CDR1 and CDR2 are MDHEN and SYDVKM. The CDR3 is 15 residues long. This CDR3 is CASSFQGPSTDTQYF. CDR3 bases: TGTGCCAGCAGTTTCCAGGGACCAAGCACAGATACGCAGTATTTT.

The V call is TRBV4-3, the J call TRBJ2-7; D is uncertain. V lost 0 bases to trimming and J lost 7 bases, with 13 bases between them. The CDR3 runs to 14 residues. Germline V lookup: CDR1 LGHNA, CDR2 YSLEER. The CDR3 nucleotides are TGCGCCAGCAGCCAAGACTACCTCCCTATAGAGCAGTACTTC. Its protein product is CASSQDYLPIEQYF.

The sample holds many counts of this clonotype. This sequence joins TRBV6-1 and TRBJ2-4; 9 bases agree with TRBD2. Germline V gene lookup returns CDR1 MNHNS and CDR2 SASEGT. Trimming at V came to 1 base and at J to 9 bases, leaving 10 bases not matched to a gene. This CDR3 is 16 amino acids long. The CDR3 DNA reads as TGTGCCAGCAGTGAAGAGGTAGCGGGGGCTGGCGGCATTCAGTACTTC. It codes for CASSEEVAGAGGIQYF.

The table lists this clonotype with many counts. The chain recombines TRBV15 with TRBJ1-1, with unresolved D. The CDR3 runs to 14 residues. V lost 2 bases, J lost 4 bases, and 11 bases lay in between. CDR1 and CDR2 from the germline V gene are LNHNV and YYDKDF (reference sequence). CDR3 sequence reads: CATSRFRVRTEAFF. The DNA of the CDR3 is TGTGCCACCAGCAGATTCCGGGTTCGCACTGAAGCTTTCTTT.

This clonotype was detected many times. The V call is TRBV7-3, the J call TRBJ2-2; no clear D gene. This CDR3 region has 16 residues. Germline V gene lookup returns CDR1 SGHTA and CDR2 FQGTGA. The germline V and J ends were trimmed by 2 bases and 6 bases, with 16 bases remaining between them. CDR3 sequence (DNA): TGTGCCAGCAGCTTATTTAGTAATGGTGTGGCCGGGGAGCTGTTTTTT. As protein: CASSLFSNGVAGELFF.

The chain couples TRBV20-1 to TRBJ2-2; D uncertain. Trimming took 2 bases from V and 1 from J, leaving 5 bases between them. Germline V gene sequence: CDR1 DFQATT, CDR2 SNEGSKA (reference sequence). This CDR3 has 13 amino acids. The CDR3 spells CSARQRNTGELFF. The CDR3 region has the DNA TGCAGTGCTAGACAGAGGAACACCGGGGAGCTGTTTTTT.